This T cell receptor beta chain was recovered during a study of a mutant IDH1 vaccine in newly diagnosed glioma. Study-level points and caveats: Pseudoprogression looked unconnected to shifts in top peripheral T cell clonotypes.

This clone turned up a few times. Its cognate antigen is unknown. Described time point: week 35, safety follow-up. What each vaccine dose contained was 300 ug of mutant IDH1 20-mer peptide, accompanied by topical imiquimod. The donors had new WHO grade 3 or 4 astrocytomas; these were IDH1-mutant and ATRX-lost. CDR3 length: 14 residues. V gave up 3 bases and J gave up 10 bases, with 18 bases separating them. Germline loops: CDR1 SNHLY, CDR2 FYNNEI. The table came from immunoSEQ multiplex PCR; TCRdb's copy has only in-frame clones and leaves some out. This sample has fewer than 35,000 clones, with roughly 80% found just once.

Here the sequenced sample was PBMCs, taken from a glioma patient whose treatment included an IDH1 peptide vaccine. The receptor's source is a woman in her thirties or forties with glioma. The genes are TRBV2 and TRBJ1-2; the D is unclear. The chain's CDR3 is CASSDAGSGLSYTF. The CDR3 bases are TGTGCCAGCAGTGATGCTGGGAGCGGGCTGTCCTACACCTTC.